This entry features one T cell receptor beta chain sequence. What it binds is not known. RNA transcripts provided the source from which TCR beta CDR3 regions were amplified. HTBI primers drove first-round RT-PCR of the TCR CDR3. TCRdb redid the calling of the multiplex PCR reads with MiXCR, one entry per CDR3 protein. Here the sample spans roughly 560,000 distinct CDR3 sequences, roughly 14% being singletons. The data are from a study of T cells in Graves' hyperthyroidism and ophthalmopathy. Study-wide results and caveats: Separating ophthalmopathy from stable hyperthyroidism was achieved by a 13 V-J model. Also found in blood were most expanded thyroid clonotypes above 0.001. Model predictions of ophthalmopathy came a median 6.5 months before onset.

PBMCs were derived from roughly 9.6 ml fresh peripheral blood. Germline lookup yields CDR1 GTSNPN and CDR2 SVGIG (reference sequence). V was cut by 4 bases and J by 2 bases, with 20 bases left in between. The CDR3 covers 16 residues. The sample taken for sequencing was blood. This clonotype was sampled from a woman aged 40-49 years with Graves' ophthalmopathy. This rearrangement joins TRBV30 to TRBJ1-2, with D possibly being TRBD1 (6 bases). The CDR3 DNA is TGTGCCTGGACCCTGTGGACAGACGCATTAAACTATGGCTACACCTTC. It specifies CAWTLWTDALNYGYTF.